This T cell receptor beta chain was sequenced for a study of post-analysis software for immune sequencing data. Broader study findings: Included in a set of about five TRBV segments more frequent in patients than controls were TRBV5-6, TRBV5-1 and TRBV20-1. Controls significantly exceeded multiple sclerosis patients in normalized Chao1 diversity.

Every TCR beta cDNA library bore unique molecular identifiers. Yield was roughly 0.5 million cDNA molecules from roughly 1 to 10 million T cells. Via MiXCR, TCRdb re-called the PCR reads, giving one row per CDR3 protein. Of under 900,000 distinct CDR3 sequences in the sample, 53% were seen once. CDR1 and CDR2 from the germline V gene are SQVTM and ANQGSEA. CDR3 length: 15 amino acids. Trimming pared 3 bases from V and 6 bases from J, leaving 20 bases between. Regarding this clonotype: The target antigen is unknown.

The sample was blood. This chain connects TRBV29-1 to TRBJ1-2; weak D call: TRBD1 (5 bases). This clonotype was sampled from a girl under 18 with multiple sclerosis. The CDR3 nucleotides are TGCAGCGTTGAGGAGGGGACCGCTACATCTGATGGCTACACCTTC. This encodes CSVEEGTATSDGYTF. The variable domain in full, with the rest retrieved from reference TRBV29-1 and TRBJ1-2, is SAVISQKPSRDICQRGTSLTIQCQVDSQVTMMFWYRQQPGQSLTLIATANQGSEATYESGFVIDKFPISRPNLTFSTLTVSNMSPEDSSIYLCSVEEGTATSDGYTFGSGTRLTVV.